Shown below are 32 T cell receptor beta chains from a single sample sequenced in a study of regulatory T cells in long-lasting Graves disease. The time point was: newly diagnosed GD, antithyroid drugs for less than 3 months. The TCR library was made from RNA that had been extracted from PBMCs in TRIzol. CDR3 regions were amplified by Arm-PCR using iRepertoire HTBI primers to build TCR beta libraries. One entry per CDR3 protein results from TCRdb running MiXCR on the multiplex PCR reads. The sample holds a few hundred thousand distinct CDR3 sequences, 14% seen once. These same records also appear under a second study, on T cells in Graves' hyperthyroidism and ophthalmopathy.

Material: peripheral blood mononuclear cells (PBMCs), obtained at new diagnosis, from a patient treated with antithyroid drugs. These receptors originate from a woman aged 50 to 65 with Graves disease.

This clonotype was counted at least ten times. The J gene is TRBJ2-7, the V gene TRBV20-1, with TRBD2 identical over 11 bases. Germline V gene data show CDR1 as DFQATT and CDR2 as SNEGSKA (reference sequence). The CDR3 runs to 15 residues. The ends lost 3 bases at V and 4 bases at J; junction bases unmatched: 8. Here the CDR3 DNA reads TGCAGTGCTAGTGGTCTACTAGCGGGAGTGTACGAGCAGTACTTC. Its translation is CSASGLLAGVYEQYF.

This clonotype was detected ten times or more. CDR3 in amino acids: CASSWETGTVAQYF. CDR3 nucleotides: TGTGCCAGCAGCTGGGAAACAGGGACCGTCGCGCAGTATTTT. This chain joins TRBV11-2 and TRBJ2-3, with a possible D match to TRBD1 (6 bases). The CDR3 covers 14 residues. Germline CDR1 and CDR2: SGHAT and FQNNGV. The V and J ends lost 4 bases and 10 bases respectively, with 18 bases between them. Full variable domain (remainder filled in from reference TRBV11-2 and TRBJ2-3): EAGVAQSPRYKIIEKRQSVAFWCNPISGHATLYWYQQILGQGPKLLIQFQNNGVVDDSQLPKDRFSAERLKGVDSTLKIQPAKLEDSAVYLCASSWETGTVAQYFGPGTRLTVL.

The table lists this clonotype with a few counts. V is TRBV4-1 and J is TRBJ1-4, with 12 bases matching TRBD1. V dropped 5 bases and J dropped 6; count of bases not matched to a gene: 10. The CDR3 consists of 17 residues. Germline V lookup: CDR1 MGHRA, CDR2 YSYEKL. CDR3: CASSIRDRGLEDEKLFF. CDR3 in DNA: TGCGCCAGCAGCATCCGGGACAGGGGGCTTGAGGATGAAAAACTGTTTTTT.

The chain uses TRBV20-1 and TRBJ2-1, with TRBD2 matching over 9 bases. Looked up from germline, CDR1 is DFQATT and CDR2 is SNEGSKA (reference sequence). The CDR3 contains 14 residues. V lost 0 bases to trimming and J lost 9 bases; unmatched junction nucleotides: 6. CDR3 in DNA: TGCAGTGCTAGAGAACATAGCGGGAGCGGTGAGCAGTTCTTC. Translated: CSAREHSGSGEQFF.

This clonotype was recorded many times. The chain employs TRBV30 and TRBJ2-1; 12 nucleotides line up with TRBD1. V trimming: 3 bases; J trimming: 9 bases; junction bases outside the gene matches: 15. The CDR3 totals 17 residues. Looked up from germline, CDR1 is GTSNPN and CDR2 is SVGIG (reference sequence). The CDR3 DNA follows: TGTGCCTGGAGGACCGGGACAGGGGGCGCCATATTTGGTGAGCAGTTCTTC. It translates to CAWRTGTGGAIFGEQFF.

The chain uses TRBV3-1 and TRBJ2-7; D call uncertain. The CDR3 is 13 residues long. Germline lookup yields CDR1 LGHDT and CDR2 YNNKEL (reference sequence). V lost 2 bases and J lost 7, with 12 bases in between. The CDR3 reads CASSQFGPSEQYF. In nucleotides, the CDR3 is TGTGCCAGCAGCCAATTTGGACCGTCGGAGCAGTACTTC.

This chain joins TRBV28 and TRBJ2-2; perhaps TRBD2 as D (5 bases). Germline values: CDR1 MDHEN, CDR2 SYDVKM. The ends were cut back, 7 bases at V and 4 bases at J, with 16 bases in the middle. CDR3 length: 15 amino acids. The CDR3 nucleotides are TGTGCCAGCAAAAAACCCGGAGGCCGCACCGGGGAGCTGTTTTTT. Residues: CASKKPGGRTGELFF.

Many counts were recorded for this clonotype. The rearrangement links TRBV6-2 or TRBV6-3 to TRBJ2-7, with 7 bases identical to TRBD2. Per the germline V gene, CDR1 is MNHEY and CDR2 is SVGEGT. The CDR3 spans 14 residues. The V gene end was trimmed by 0 bases and the J gene end by 7 bases; junction bases not matched to a gene: 6. The CDR3: CASSYSGGVLEQYF. Here the CDR3 DNA reads TGTGCCAGCAGTTACTCGGGAGGGGTCTTGGAGCAGTACTTC.

This clonotype was detected many times. The chain joins TRBV6-1 to TRBJ1-1; weak D call: TRBD1 (6 bases). CDR3 length: 15 residues. V was clipped by 8 bases and J by 5 bases, with 21 bases between them. Germline V gene lookup returns CDR1 MNHNS and CDR2 SASEGT. This chain's CDR3 is CASSRRGDIGTEAFF. In DNA form, the CDR3 reads TGTGCCAGCTCCCGGCGCGGGGACATAGGGACTGAAGCTTTCTTT.

This clonotype was observed a few times. The V call is TRBV6-1, the J call TRBJ2-7, with TRBD1 identical over 8 bases. CDR1 is MNHNS, CDR2 SASEGT, per germline. The CDR3 has 12 amino acids. With 9 bases clipped from V and 3 bases from J, the junction kept 4 bases outside the gene matches. DNA for the CDR3: TGTGCCAGTATGGACAGGGACTACGAGCAGTACTTC. Translating it yields CASMDRDYEQYF.

This clonotype was recorded many times. V usage is TRBV28 and J usage is TRBJ2-3; 13 bases line up with TRBD2. The CDR3 spans 16 residues. CDR1 MDHEN and CDR2 SYDVKM come from the germline V gene. V was clipped by 3 bases and J by 5 bases; unmatched bases: 5. CDR3 sequence: CASSFRTSGSVDTQYF. CDR3 nucleotide sequence: TGTGCCAGCAGTTTCAGGACTAGCGGGAGTGTAGATACGCAGTATTTT.

This clonotype turned up a few times. This sequence joins TRBV28 and TRBJ2-7; no clear D gene. This CDR3 is built from 12 residues. CDR1 is MDHEN and CDR2 is SYDVKM in the germline V gene. Trimming shortened V by 10 bases and J by 0 bases, and 10 bases separated the two germline ends. In nucleotides, the CDR3 is TGTGCCACCGAGCAGAACTCCTACGAGCAGTACTTC. Translating gives CATEQNSYEQYF.

This clonotype has ten or more counts. Here the CDR3 DNA reads TGTGCCAGCACCCCGGGACTAGCGGGAGATAGAGAGACCCAGTACTTC. It codes for CASTPGLAGDRETQYF. V and J are TRBV6-1 and TRBJ2-5, with 14 bases matching TRBD2. The junction had 8 bases not matched to a gene; V was cut back by 7 bases and J by 4 bases. The germline V gene encodes CDR1 MNHNS and CDR2 SASEGT. The CDR3 extends over 16 amino acids.

At least ten counts were recorded for this clonotype. This chain links TRBV11-2 with TRBJ2-5; 7 positions agree with TRBD2. The CDR3 runs 17 residues. CDR1 is SGHAT and CDR2 is FQNNGV in the germline V gene. V lost 5 bases and J lost 5; bases outside the gene matches: 17. CDR3 region: CASSPIPLTSEEETQYF. In DNA, the CDR3 is TGTGCCAGCAGCCCCATCCCACTTACTAGCGAGGAGGAGACCCAGTACTTC. The full variable domain, completed using reference TRBV11-2 and TRBJ2-5, is EAGVAQSPRYKIIEKRQSVAFWCNPISGHATLYWYQQILGQGPKLLIQFQNNGVVDDSQLPKDRFSAERLKGVDSTLKIQPAKLEDSAVYLCASSPIPLTSEEETQYFGPGTRLLVL.

This clonotype was seen ten or more times. This sequence joins TRBV5-1 and TRBJ2-7, with 9 nucleotides matching TRBD1. Germline V gene data show CDR1 as SGHRS and CDR2 as YFSETQ. With V trimmed by 1 base and J by 5 bases, 4 bases remained unmatched. The CDR3 extends over 14 amino acids. CDR3 loop: CASSLRQGVHEQYF. In DNA form, the CDR3 reads TGCGCCAGCAGCTTGAGACAGGGGGTCCACGAGCAGTACTTC.

The sample holds many counts of this clonotype. The chain uses TRBV10-3 and TRBJ2-7; TRBD1 matches at 11 bases. Germline CDR1 ENHRY, CDR2 SYGVKD. This CDR3 region has 14 residues. V trimming: 0 bases; J trimming: 5 bases; junction bases outside the gene matches: 0. CDR3 in DNA: TGTGCCATCAGTGAGTCGGGACAGGGGGACGAGCAGTACTTC. It specifies CAISESGQGDEQYF.

The genes are TRBV5-1 and TRBJ2-5; D may be TRBD1 (5 bases). The germline V gene has CDR1 SGHRS and CDR2 YFSETQ. Deletions cut 0 bases from V and 0 bases from J, with 9 bases between. This CDR3 is built from 15 residues. CDR3 sequence: CASSLDPGYQETQYF. As DNA, the CDR3 is TGCGCCAGCAGCTTGGATCCAGGGTACCAAGAGACCCAGTACTTC.

This clonotype was observed at least ten times. The V and J genes are TRBV7-3 and TRBJ1-1; TRBD1 might be the D (6 bases). CDR1 and CDR2 (germline): SGHTA, FQGTGA. This CDR3 has 13 amino acids. The V and J ends lost 5 bases and 10 bases respectively, with 17 bases between them. The CDR3 region has the DNA TGTGCCAGCAGCCCGGGCGGGGGCGCGGGAGCTTTCTTT. Its protein is CASSPGGGAGAFF.

This clonotype was counted many times. The chain carries TRBV18 and TRBJ1-5; D call uncertain. Trimming took off 1 base at V and 3 bases at J, with 4 bases between the two ends. Germline loops: CDR1 KGHSH, CDR2 LQKENI. The CDR3 has 13 amino acids. In nucleotides, the CDR3 is TGTGCCAGCTCACCACTTGTCAATCAGCCCCAGCATTTT. Translated: CASSPLVNQPQHF. Full variable domain (rest looked up from reference TRBV18 and TRBJ1-5): NAGVMQNPRHLVRRRGQEARLRCSPMKGHSHVYWYRQLPEEGLKFMVYLQKENIIDESGMPKERFSAEFPKEGPSILRIQQVVRGDSAAYFCASSPLVNQPQHFGDGTRLSIL.

This clonotype was recorded at least ten times. The V call is TRBV7-8, the J call TRBJ1-2, with D tentatively TRBD1 (5 bases). The length of the CDR3 is 13 residues. The V and J ends lost 1 base and 7 bases respectively, with 10 bases between them. Germline CDR1 reads SGHVS; CDR2 reads FQNEAQ. The chain's CDR3 is CASSLEGTVGYTF. The CDR3, as DNA: TGTGCCAGCAGCTTAGAAGGGACTGTTGGCTACACCTTC.

In this sample, this clonotype turned up many times. The CDR3 reads CASSISDRDYNEQFF. The CDR3, as DNA: TGTGCCAGCAGTATTTCCGACAGGGACTACAATGAGCAGTTCTTC. J is TRBJ2-1 and V is TRBV12-3 or TRBV12-4; the match to TRBD1 covers 7 bases. The CDR3 spans 15 residues. The junction had 7 bases not matched to a gene; V was cut back by 5 bases and J by 3 bases.

This clonotype was detected many times. The V call is TRBV6-1, the J call TRBJ2-7, with no clear D. V dropped 4 bases and J dropped 0 bases, with 4 bases sitting between them. Germline assignment: CDR1 MNHNS and CDR2 SASEGT. This CDR3 comprises 12 residues. In nucleotides, the CDR3 is TGTGCCAGCAGTGTGAGCTCCTACGAGCAGTACTTC. It encodes CASSVSSYEQYF.

The table lists this clonotype with many counts. The CDR3 DNA sequence: TGTGCCAGCAGCCAAGAAGGGACAGTGAACACTGAAGCTTTCTTT. Encoded protein: CASSQEGTVNTEAFF. The V gene is TRBV3-1, the J gene TRBJ1-1; TRBD1 matches 7 bases. Germline lookup yields CDR1 LGHDT and CDR2 YNNKEL (reference sequence). J lost 0 bases, V lost 0 bases, and 1 base had no gene match. The CDR3 is 15 residues long.

On this clonotype: The junction does not match germline at one end; this may be a read error. V is TRBV11-2 and J is TRBJ1-1, with D unresolved. CDR1 is SGHAT, CDR2 FQNNGV, per germline. The CDR3 is 14 residues long. CDR3 in DNA: TGCGCCAGCAGCCAAGATCCTCCGGGCAGCAAAGCTTTCTTT. Residues: CASSQDPPGSKAFF.

The V call is TRBV6-1, the J call TRBJ2-5; no reliable D call. V was cut by 8 bases and J by 5 bases, with 18 bases left in between. The CDR3 consists of 14 residues. Germline assignment: CDR1 MNHNS and CDR2 SASEGT. In DNA, the CDR3 is TGTGCCAGCGGTGGGCCTTCCTATGTCGAGACCCAGTACTTC. It yields the protein CASGGPSYVETQYF.

V usage is TRBV4-1 and J usage is TRBJ2-1; 7 bases are shared with TRBD2. V gave up 1 base and J gave up 4 bases; unmatched junction bases: 7. This CDR3 has 16 residues. Germline V gene lookup returns CDR1 MGHRA and CDR2 YSYEKL. CDR3 DNA sequence: TGCGCCAGCAGCCAAGGTGTCAGCGGGGCTTACAATGAGCAGTTCTTC. Amino acids: CASSQGVSGAYNEQFF.

This clonotype has just a few counts. The chain is built from TRBV6-1 and TRBJ1-6; 7 positions agree with TRBD1. CDR3 length equals 15 residues. V was pared by 3 bases and J by 5 bases, with 4 bases of the junction left unmatched. Germline V gene lookup returns CDR1 MNHNS and CDR2 SASEGT. The CDR3 nucleotides read TGTGCCAGCAGTGAGAGGGGGCTGGATAATTCACCCCTCCACTTT. Protein product: CASSERGLDNSPLHF.

The chain couples TRBV20-1 to TRBJ1-3, with D possibly being TRBD1 (5 bases). CDR3 length: 16 amino acids. Deletions cut 6 bases from V and 3 bases from J, with 21 bases between. Germline values: CDR1 DFQATT, CDR2 SNEGSKA (reference sequence). CDR3 region: CSAQDRGEGSGNTIYF. The DNA of the CDR3 is TGCAGTGCACAAGACAGAGGAGAGGGTAGTGGAAACACCATATATTTT.

This clonotype was counted at least ten times. The V call is TRBV28, the J call TRBJ2-7; 12 bases map to TRBD2. V lost 2 bases, J lost 3 bases, and 2 bases stayed unmatched. Germline loops: CDR1 MDHEN, CDR2 SYDVKM. The CDR3 loop spans 15 amino acids. CDR3 sequence: CASSLAGLAGYEQYF. Written as DNA, the CDR3 is TGTGCCAGCAGTTTAGCGGGACTAGCGGGCTACGAGCAGTACTTC. Using reference TRBV28 and TRBJ2-7 for the parts outside the CDR3, the full variable domain is DVKVTQSSRYLVKRTGEKVFLECVQDMDHENMFWYRQDPGLGLRLIYFSYDVKMKEKGDIPEGYSVSREKKERFSLILESASTNQTSMYLCASSLAGLAGYEQYFGPGTRLTVT.

The chain carries TRBV19 and TRBJ2-1; D remains unclear. Germline lookup yields CDR1 LNHDA and CDR2 SQIVND (reference sequence). V shed 7 bases and J shed 0 bases, with 7 bases lying between them. This CDR3 is built from 13 residues. The CDR3: CASKHSSYNEQFF. DNA of the CDR3: TGTGCCAGTAAGCACAGCTCCTACAATGAGCAGTTCTTC.

This clonotype occurred many times. This sequence joins TRBV14 and TRBJ2-7, with 10 bases identical to TRBD2. Unmatched junction bases numbered 6, after V lost 5 bases and J lost 2 bases. This CDR3 spans 15 amino acids. CDR1 and CDR2 (germline): SGHDN, FVKESK. The CDR3 nucleotides read TGTGCCAGCAGCGGGGGACTAGCGCATACCTACGAGCAGTACTTC. It translates to CASSGGLAHTYEQYF.

A remark on this clonotype: It may be a read error: a sequence one base away is much more abundant. The V gene is TRBV2, the J gene TRBJ2-1; D possibly corresponds to TRBD2 (6 bases). Germline assignment: CDR1 SNHLY and CDR2 FYNNEI. With 7 bases removed from V and 10 bases from J, the gap between germline ends came to 14 bases. This CDR3 is built from 12 residues. The CDR3 protein is CASIRDSYEQFF. The CDR3 DNA reads TGTGCCAGCATACGGGACTCCTACGAGCAGTTCTTC.